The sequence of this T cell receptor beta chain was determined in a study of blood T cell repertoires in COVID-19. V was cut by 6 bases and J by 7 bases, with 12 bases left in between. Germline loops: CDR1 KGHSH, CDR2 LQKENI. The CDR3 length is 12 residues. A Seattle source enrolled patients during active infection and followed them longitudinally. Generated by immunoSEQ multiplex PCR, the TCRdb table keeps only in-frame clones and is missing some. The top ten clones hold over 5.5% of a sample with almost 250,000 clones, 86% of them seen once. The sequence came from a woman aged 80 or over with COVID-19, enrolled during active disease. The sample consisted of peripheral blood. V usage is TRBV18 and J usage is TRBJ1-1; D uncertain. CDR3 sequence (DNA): TGTGCCAGCTCCCTCGGACGGGATGAAGCTTTCTTT. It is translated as CASSLGRDEAFF.